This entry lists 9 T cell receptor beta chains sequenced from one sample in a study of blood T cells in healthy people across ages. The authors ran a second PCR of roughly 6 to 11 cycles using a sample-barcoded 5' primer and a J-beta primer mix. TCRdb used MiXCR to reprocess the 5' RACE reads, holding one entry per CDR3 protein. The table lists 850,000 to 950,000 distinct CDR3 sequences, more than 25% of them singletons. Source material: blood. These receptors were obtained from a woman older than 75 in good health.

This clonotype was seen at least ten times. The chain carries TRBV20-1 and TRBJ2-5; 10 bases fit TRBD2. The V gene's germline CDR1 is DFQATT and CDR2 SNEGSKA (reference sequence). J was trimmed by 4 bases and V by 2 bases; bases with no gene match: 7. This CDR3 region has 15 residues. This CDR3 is CSARTLAGARETQYF. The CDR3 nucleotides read TGCAGTGCTAGAACCCTAGCGGGGGCCCGAGAGACCCAGTACTTC.

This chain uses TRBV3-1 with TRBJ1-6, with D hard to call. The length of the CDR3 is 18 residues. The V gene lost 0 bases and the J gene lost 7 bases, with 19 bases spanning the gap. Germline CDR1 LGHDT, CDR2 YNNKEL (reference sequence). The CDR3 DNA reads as TGTGCCAGCAGCCAAGAAAGGCGCCTGGCAGGTAAAAATTCACCCCTCCACTTT. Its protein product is CASSQERRLAGKNSPLHF.

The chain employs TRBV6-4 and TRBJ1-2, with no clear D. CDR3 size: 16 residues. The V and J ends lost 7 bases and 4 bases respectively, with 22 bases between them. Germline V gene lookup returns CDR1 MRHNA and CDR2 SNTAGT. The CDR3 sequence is CASTPQVTTGIYGYTF. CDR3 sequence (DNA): TGTGCCAGCACCCCCCAAGTGACAACGGGGATCTATGGCTACACCTTC.

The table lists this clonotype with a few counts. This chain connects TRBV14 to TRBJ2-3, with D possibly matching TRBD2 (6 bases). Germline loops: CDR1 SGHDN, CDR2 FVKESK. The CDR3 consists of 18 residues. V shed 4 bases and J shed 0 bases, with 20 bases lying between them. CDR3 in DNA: TGTGCCAGCAGCCTACCCCTCGGGGGAGGACCCAGCACAGATACGCAGTATTTT. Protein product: CASSLPLGGGPSTDTQYF.

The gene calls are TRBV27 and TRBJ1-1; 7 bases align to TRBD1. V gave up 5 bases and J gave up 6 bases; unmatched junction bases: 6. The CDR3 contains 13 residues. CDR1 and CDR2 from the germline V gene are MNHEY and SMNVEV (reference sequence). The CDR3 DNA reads TGTGCCAGCAGTCTCAGGGGGTCCGCTGAAGCTTTCTTT. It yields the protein CASSLRGSAEAFF.

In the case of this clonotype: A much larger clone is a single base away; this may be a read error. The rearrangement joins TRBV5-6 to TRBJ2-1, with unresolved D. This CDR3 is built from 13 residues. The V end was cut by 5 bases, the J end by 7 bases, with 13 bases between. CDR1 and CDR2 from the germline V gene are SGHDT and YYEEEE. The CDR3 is CASSTISTNEQFF. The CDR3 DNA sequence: TGTGCCAGCAGTACTATTTCCACGAATGAGCAGTTCTTC.

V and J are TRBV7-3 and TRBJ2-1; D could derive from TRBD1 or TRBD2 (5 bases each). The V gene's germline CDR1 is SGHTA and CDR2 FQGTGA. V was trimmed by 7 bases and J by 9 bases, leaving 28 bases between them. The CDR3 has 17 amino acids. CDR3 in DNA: TGTGCCAGCAACCCACAAAGCCCCGGGACGGGAAATTTTGAGCAGTTCTTC. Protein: CASNPQSPGTGNFEQFF.

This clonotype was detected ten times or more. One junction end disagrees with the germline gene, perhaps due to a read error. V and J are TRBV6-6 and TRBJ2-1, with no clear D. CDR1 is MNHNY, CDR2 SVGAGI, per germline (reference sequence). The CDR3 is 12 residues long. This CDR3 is CASSYSYNEQFF. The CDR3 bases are TGTGCCAGCAGCTACTCCTACAATGAGCAGTTCTTC.

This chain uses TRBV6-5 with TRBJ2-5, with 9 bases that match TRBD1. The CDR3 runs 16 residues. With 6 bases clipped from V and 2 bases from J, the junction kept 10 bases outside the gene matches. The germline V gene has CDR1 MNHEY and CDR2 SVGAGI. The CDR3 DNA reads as TGTGCCAGCAGCAAAACAGGGGGCGCGTGGCAAGAGACCCAGTACTTC. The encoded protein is CASSKTGGAWQETQYF.